These T cell receptor beta chains were read from a single sample in a study of CD8 T cells in ankylosing spondylitis. TCRdb reanalysed the 5' RACE reads using MiXCR and keeps one entry per CDR3 protein. This sample carries about 100,000 distinct CDR3 sequences, less than 25% of them seen once, and the ten largest clones take over 9%. The sequenced sample was synovial fluid, either unsorted or a sorted T cell fraction (not recorded which). These receptors originate from a male donor with ankylosing spondylitis. Both conserved end residues are part of each CDR3. The D gene is left open where the match is weak. Clone size is given for some rows only: seen once, a few or many times, or a class if the clone is expanded.

-	-	TRBV20-1	TRBJ2-1	TGCAGCGAAGAGGCGGCTAGCTCCTACAATGAGCAGTTCTTC	CSEEAASSYNEQFF
-	TRBD2	TRBV6-2/TRBV6-3	TRBJ2-1	TGTGCCAGCAGTCGCCTGACTAGCGGGTCGGAATTCTTC	CASSRLTSGSEFF
-	TRBD1	TRBV6-5	TRBJ2-3	TGTGCCAGCAGTTACCGACAGGGGGTGGATACGCAGTATTTT	CASSYRQGVDTQYF
-	-	TRBV10-3	TRBJ1-1	TGTGCCAGTAAAGAGGGGGGCACTGAAGCTTTCTTT	CASKEGGTEAFF
-	-	TRBV5-1	TRBJ1-6	TGCGCCAGCAGCTTGGAGGCGGGTATGGGGAGACCCCTCCACTTT	CASSLEAGMGRPLHF
few	TRBD2	TRBV11-3	TRBJ2-1	TGTGCCAGCAGCTCCCGTGCGGGAGGGTATGAGCAGTTCTTC	CASSSRAGGYEQFF
many	-	TRBV6-1	TRBJ2-5	TGTGCCAGCAGTGAAGCGCGGGGCCTCCAAGAGACCCAGTACTTC	CASSEARGLQETQYF
-	-	TRBV7-9	TRBJ2-5	TGTGCCAGCAGCTTATTTCCCGGACGGGCCGGCCAAGAGACCCAGTACTTC	CASSLFPGRAGQETQYF
-	TRBD1	TRBV12-3/TRBV12-4	TRBJ2-7	TGTGCCAGCAGAAGACAGGGTTACGAGCAGTACTTC	CASRRQGYEQYF
medium-sized	-	TRBV3-1	TRBJ2-2	TGTGCCAGCAGCCAAGGCAGGACGAACACCGGGGAGCTGTTTTTT	CASSQGRTNTGELFF
-	-	TRBV21-1	TRBJ2-4	TGTGCCAGCAGCGCACAGGCGTGGGTCAAAAACATTCAGTACTTC	CASSAQAWVKNIQYF
-	-	TRBV7-9	TRBJ2-3	TGTGCCAGCAGCCCCTTCACCAGCACAGATACGCAGTATTTT	CASSPFTSTDTQYF
-	-	TRBV13	TRBJ1-2	TGTGCCAGCAGCTCAAGAAGACAGACGATGTATGGCTACACCTTC	CASSSRRQTMYGYTF
few	-	TRBV5-1	TRBJ2-1	TGCGCCAGCAGCTTGGGCCTAGCGTACGATGAGCAGTTCTTC	CASSLGLAYDEQFF
-	-	TRBV27	TRBJ1-1	TGTGCCAGCAGTCGATACCTCCACCAAGGGGTAGGTGAAGCTTTCTTT	CASSRYLHQGVGEAFF
few	TRBD2	TRBV20-1	TRBJ2-7	TGCAGTGCTTCTAGCGGGGCCTACGAGCAGTACTTC	CSASSGAYEQYF
few	-	TRBV5-1	TRBJ1-1	TGCGCCAGCTCCCGAGGGAGGGCTGCGAACACTGAAGCTTTCTTT	CASSRGRAANTEAFF
-	TRBD2	TRBV2	TRBJ2-3	TGTGCCAGCAGGGGACTACTCTCAGGACTCGATACGCAGTATTTT	CASRGLLSGLDTQYF
-	-	TRBV7-9	TRBJ2-1	TGTGCCAGCAGCCTAAGTGCGACAATCGCCGATGAGCAGTTCTTC	CASSLSATIADEQFF
few	-	TRBV7-2	TRBJ2-3	TGTGCCAGCAGCCCTACGTTGATGACAGATACGCAGTATTTT	CASSPTLMTDTQYF
medium-sized	TRBD2	TRBV20-1	TRBJ2-7	TGCAGTGCCGGGACTAGCGGGAGCTACGAGCAGTACTTC	CSAGTSGSYEQYF
-	-	TRBV5-1	TRBJ2-6	TGCGCCAGCAGCTTGGGGGGAACAGGGGCCAACGTCCTGACTTTC	CASSLGGTGANVLTF
many	-	TRBV29-1	TRBJ1-2	TGCAGCGCCCCGACGGCCAACTATGGCTACACCTTC	CSAPTANYGYTF
-	TRBD1	TRBV7-6	TRBJ1-3	TGTGCCAGCAGCTTTTCCGGGACAGGGTTATGGGAGCCTGGAAACACCATATATTTT	CASSFSGTGLWEPGNTIYF
-	-	TRBV7-9	TRBJ2-5	TGTGCCAGCAGCTTAGATTCCACTAGGCAAGAGACCCAGTACTTC	CASSLDSTRQETQYF
once	TRBD1	TRBV12-3/TRBV12-4	TRBJ1-1	TGTGCCAGCTGCAGGGGGCTGAACACTGAAGCTTTCTTT	CASCRGLNTEAFF
many	-	TRBV7-2	TRBJ1-1	TGTGCCAGCAGCTTAGGGGGAAAAGTCCCTGAAGCTTTCTTT	CASSLGGKVPEAFF
many	TRBD2	TRBV20-1	TRBJ2-3	TGCAGTGCTAGACCGAGGACTAGTACAGATACGCAGTATTTT	CSARPRTSTDTQYF
-	-	TRBV12-3/TRBV12-4	TRBJ2-4	TGTGCCAGCAGTGCGATGGTTGGGGTGGCGGGGTCGAGGAACATTCAGTACTTC	CASSAMVGVAGSRNIQYF
-	-	TRBV5-1	TRBJ2-2	TGCGCCAGCAGCGACGGGGTATCGAACACCGGGGAGCTGTTTTTT	CASSDGVSNTGELFF
few	-	TRBV27	TRBJ2-5	TGTGCCAGCAGTTCAGGATCAGAGACCCAGTACTTC	CASSSGSETQYF
-	-	TRBV12-3/TRBV12-4	TRBJ1-1	TGTGCCAGCAGGGACAGAAACACTGAAGCTTTCTTT	CASRDRNTEAFF
-	-	TRBV20-1	TRBJ1-1	TGCAGTGCTAGGGTATTGGACACTGAAGCTTTCTTT	CSARVLDTEAFF
-	TRBD2	TRBV12-3/TRBV12-4	TRBJ2-1	TGTGCCAGCAGACAAAGTCTAGCGGCGAATGAGCAGTTCTTC	CASRQSLAANEQFF
once	-	TRBV12-3/TRBV12-4	TRBJ1-2	TGTGCCAGCACCCCGACAGGCAACTATGGCTACACCTTC	CASTPTGNYGYTF
-	TRBD2	TRBV20-1	TRBJ2-1	TGCAGTGCTTCTAGCGGTAACTCCTACAATGAGCAGTTCTTC	CSASSGNSYNEQFF
-	-	TRBV11-1	TRBJ2-3	TGTGCCAGCAGCCGGGACACCCAGGGTACGCAGTATTTT	CASSRDTQGTQYF
-	-	TRBV5-1	TRBJ2-3	TGCGCCAGCAGCTTGAGGGGTTCAGCGAGCACAGATACGCAGTATTTT	CASSLRGSASTDTQYF
many	-	TRBV7-8	TRBJ1-6	TGTGCCAGCAGCTCAGCCGGGGGAATTTCACCCCTCCACTTT	CASSSAGGISPLHF
-	-	TRBV7-9	TRBJ1-4	TGTGCCAGCAGGGCCCGTAATGAAAAACTGTTTTTT	CASRARNEKLFF
-	TRBD1	TRBV5-1	TRBJ2-1	TGCGCCAGCAGCTTGAGATCCGGGACAGGCTACAATGAGCAGTTCTTC	CASSLRSGTGYNEQFF
-	TRBD1	TRBV5-1	TRBJ1-1	TGCGCCAGCAGCCAGACAGGACAGGGGGCGCATGGCACTGAAGCTTTCTTT	CASSQTGQGAHGTEAFF
few	-	TRBV5-1	TRBJ2-7	TGCGCCAGCAGCTTAACGGGGGGCCCCTACGAGCAGTACTTC	CASSLTGGPYEQYF
few	-	TRBV20-1	TRBJ2-5	TGCAGTGCTAACGGGGGCGCACAGGCCCAGTACTTC	CSANGGAQAQYF
few	TRBD2	TRBV15	TRBJ2-1	TGTGCCACCACCCCGGGACTAGCGGGAGTGTATGAGCAGTTCTTC	CATTPGLAGVYEQFF
-	-	TRBV7-6	TRBJ1-5	TGTGCCAGCAGCTTAGGGGCAGGATTCAATCAGCCCCAGCATTTT	CASSLGAGFNQPQHF